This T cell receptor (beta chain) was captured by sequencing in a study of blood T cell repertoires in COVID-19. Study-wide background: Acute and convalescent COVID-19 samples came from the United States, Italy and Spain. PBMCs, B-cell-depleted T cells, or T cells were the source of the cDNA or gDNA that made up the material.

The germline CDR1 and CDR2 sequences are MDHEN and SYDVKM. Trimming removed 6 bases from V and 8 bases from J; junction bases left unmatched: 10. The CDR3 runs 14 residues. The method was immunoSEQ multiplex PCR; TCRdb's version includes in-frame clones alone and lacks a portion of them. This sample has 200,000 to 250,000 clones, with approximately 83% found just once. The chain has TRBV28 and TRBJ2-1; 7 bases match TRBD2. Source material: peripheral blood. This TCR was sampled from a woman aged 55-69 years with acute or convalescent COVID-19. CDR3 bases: TGTGCCAGCAGCTGGGTAGCGGGTCTTGATGAGCAGTTCTTC. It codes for CASSWVAGLDEQFF.